The 28 T cell receptor beta chains reported below all come from one sample, sequenced in a study of T cell clonality in common variable immunodeficiency. The study's findings and limits: Common variable immunodeficiency TCR beta sequences reportedly had fewer deletions and N-nucleotide insertions.

The data were produced by immunoSEQ multiplex PCR, yet TCRdb's version contains in-frame clones alone and is incomplete. This sample has around 33,000 clones, each found more than once. Their antigens are not known. Sequenced material: peripheral blood mononuclear cells. The receptor set was obtained from a human donor with common variable immunodeficiency.

A word on this clone: The missing CDR3 end, 3 residues past where the read stops, is filled in from the germline J gene. Other DNA sequences in this specimen translate into the identical CDR3. V is TRBV7-6 and J is TRBJ1-3; maybe TRBD1 (5 bases). Trimming pared 5 bases from V and 0 bases from J, leaving 11 bases between. This CDR3 has 15 residues. Germline CDR1 reads SGHVS; CDR2 reads FNYEAQ. This chain's CDR3 is CASSPEGFSGNTIYF. Partial CDR3 DNA: TGTGCCAGCAGCCCCGAGGGGTTCTCTGGAAACACC.

As concerns this clone: The read ends 3 residues before the CDR3 terminus; that terminus is restored from the germline J gene. The rearrangement uses TRBV7-9 and TRBJ2-1, with 12 bases that match TRBD2. This CDR3 contains 15 residues. Germline CDR1 SEHNR, CDR2 FQNEAQ (reference sequence). V was pared by 4 bases and J by 7 bases, with 5 bases of the junction left unmatched. The CDR3 here is CASSSPTSGSNEQFF. The sequenced CDR3 bases are TGTGCCAGCAGCTCGCCGACTAGCGGGAGTAATGAG.

This clone was observed many times. Germline and junction disagree at one end, which may indicate a read error. The CDR3 is CASSQEARGRGTGELFF. The CDR3 bases that were read are TGCGCCAGCAGCCAAGAAGCGCGGGGGCGAGGCACCGGGGAG. The chain links TRBV4-2 to TRBJ2-2; a weak D match, TRBD2 (7 bases). The read is 3 residues too short to cover the CDR3 end, so that end is filled in from the germline J gene. There are 17 residues in the CDR3. CDR1 is LGHNA, CDR2 YNFKEQ, per germline.

The table lists this clone with many counts. CDR3 DNA, as far as it was read: TGCGCCAGCAGCCGGGGGGACAGGGCCTACGAG. Translating it yields CASSRGDRAYE. The whole CDR3 is CASSRGDRAYEQYF. The genes are TRBV5-1 and TRBJ2-7, with 9 bases that match TRBD1. Sequencing ends 3 residues short of the CDR3 end; the germline J gene provides the rest. The CDR3 extends over 14 amino acids. Germline CDR1 SGHRS, CDR2 YFSETQ. Germline trimming cut 4 bases from V and 2 bases from J; bases unmatched to any gene: 4. The variable domain in full, completed from reference TRBV5-1 and TRBJ2-7, reads KAGVTQTPRYLIKTRGQQVTLSCSPISGHRSVSWYQQTPGQGLQFLFEYFSETQRNKGNFPGRFSGRQFSNSRSEMNVSTLELGDSALYLCASSRGDRAYEQYFGPGTRLTVT.

In its sample, this clone was seen many times. The read ends 3 residues before the CDR3 terminus; that terminus is restored from the germline J gene. The chain combines TRBV7-8 with TRBJ1-2; 9 nucleotides match TRBD1. The CDR3 has 18 amino acids. V was clipped by 4 bases and J by 4 bases; unmatched bases: 16. CDR1 is SGHVS and CDR2 is FQNEAQ in the germline V gene. The CDR3 region is CASSSAYRGRVLSYGYTF. The covered CDR3 bases are TGTGCCAGCAGCTCCGCTTACAGGGGGCGTGTCTTAAGCTATGGC.

This clone appeared many times. From the germline J gene comes the end of the CDR3, since the read stops 3 residues before it. The chain uses TRBV10-3 and TRBJ1-2; no reliable D call. This CDR3 is built from 13 residues. The germline V and J ends were trimmed by 0 bases and 3 bases, with 5 bases remaining between them. CDR1 is ENHRY, CDR2 SYGVKD, per germline. CDR3 DNA (partial): TGTGCCATCAGTGAGTCGCTACACTATGGC. Translated, it gives CAISESLHYG. The whole CDR3 region reads CAISESLHYGYTF.

This clone has a handful of counts. The read comes to an end 3 residues before the CDR3 does, leaving the germline J gene to fill in the end. The rearrangement uses TRBV5-1 and TRBJ1-1; D uncertain. This CDR3 has 14 residues. Trimming took 2 bases from V and 1 from J, leaving 9 bases between them. Germline V gives CDR1 SGHRS, CDR2 YFSETQ. The CDR3: CASSFLDGNTEAFF. Partial CDR3 DNA: TGCGCCAGCAGCTTCCTAGACGGGAACACTGAA.

On this clone: Read data end 3 residues before the CDR3 end; the end is taken from the germline J gene. The genes are TRBV6-1 and TRBJ1-5; D call uncertain. Trimming took off 2 bases at V and 5 bases at J, with 7 bases between the two ends. The CDR3 consists of 13 residues. The V gene's germline CDR1 is MNHNS and CDR2 SASEGT. Incomplete CDR3 DNA: TGTGCCAGCAGTGAAAGGCAAGATCAGCCC. Residues: CASSERQDQP. From start to end, the CDR3 is CASSERQDQPQHF.

Of note for this clone: The read terminates 3 residues before the CDR3 end, so the remaining end is supplied by the germline J gene. This chain joins TRBV7-9 and TRBJ2-7; possible D gene TRBD1, 6 bases. CDR3 length: 15 amino acids. Germline V gene lookup returns CDR1 SEHNR and CDR2 FQNEAQ (reference sequence). The V end lost 8 bases, the J end lost 3 bases, and 20 bases lay between the germline ends. The part of the CDR3 DNA that was read is TGTGCCAGCTGCCGGGGAGAGAAAGGGGGCTACGAG. Amino acid sequence: CASCRGEKGGYE. The complete CDR3 reads CASCRGEKGGYEQYF.

This clone showed up many times. Read data end 3 residues before the CDR3 end; the end is taken from the germline J gene. V usage is TRBV20-1 and J usage is TRBJ2-1; tentative D call: TRBD1 (6 bases). The CDR3 totals 13 residues. Germline V CDR1 and CDR2: DFQATT, SNEGSKA (reference sequence). V was cut by 4 bases and J by 9 bases, with 16 bases left in between. Here the CDR3 reads CSANGGVGLEQFF. The CDR3 bases that were read are TGCAGTGCTAATGGGGGCGTCGGTCTTGAG.

As concerns this clone: The CDR3 end lies 3 residues beyond the end of the read and is filled in from the germline J gene. The chain is built from TRBV19 and TRBJ2-1; the match to TRBD2 covers 15 bases. With 1 base clipped from V and 4 bases from J, the junction kept 2 bases outside the gene matches. This CDR3 region has 17 residues. The V gene's germline CDR1 is LNHDA and CDR2 SQIVND (reference sequence). The CDR3 protein is CASSIGTSGRGYNEQFF. The DNA read from the CDR3 is TGTGCCAGTAGTATAGGGACTAGCGGGAGGGGTTACAATGAG.

This clone was detected ten times or more. The read terminates 3 residues before the CDR3 end, so the remaining end is supplied by the germline J gene. This rearrangement joins TRBV9 to TRBJ2-3; D might be TRBD1 (5 bases). Trimming stripped 4 bases from V and 5 bases from J, with 11 bases between. Germline CDR1 and CDR2: SGDLS and YYNGEE. CDR3 length equals 13 residues. The DNA read from the CDR3 is TGTGCCAGCAGCCTGACAAGGGGAGATACG. Residues: CASSLTRGDT. The whole CDR3 sequence reads CASSLTRGDTQYF.

Remarks on this clone: Read data end 3 residues before the CDR3 end; the end is taken from the germline J gene. The chain joins TRBV29-1 to TRBJ2-7; 7 positions match TRBD2. Germline values: CDR1 SQVTM, CDR2 ANQGSEA. V trimming: 4 bases; J trimming: 4 bases; junction bases outside the gene matches: 4. This CDR3 has 12 residues. The DNA read from the CDR3 is TGCAGCGTTGGCGGGAGTGGGTACGAG. The encoded protein is CSVGGSGYE. The entire CDR3 protein is CSVGGSGYEQYF.

There are many counts of this clone. The observed sequence ends 3 residues before the CDR3 terminus, with the missing tail filled in from the germline J gene. The chain combines TRBV3-1 (or the pseudogene TRBV3-2) with TRBJ1-4, with D hard to call. From germline, CDR1 is LGHDT and CDR2 YNNKEL (reference sequence). The CDR3 is 15 amino acids. V shed 2 bases and J shed 5 bases, with 12 bases lying between them. The covered CDR3 bases are TGTGCCAGCAGCCAAAGTCTACAGACCAATGAAAAA. This encodes CASSQSLQTNEK. The CDR3 as a whole reads CASSQSLQTNEKLFF.

A remark on this clone: The CDR3 is cut off 3 residues early in the read; its end comes from the germline J gene. The gene calls are TRBV20-1 and TRBJ2-3, with D perhaps TRBD2 (5 bases). CDR1 DFQATT and CDR2 SNEGSKA come from the germline V gene (reference sequence). V shed 0 bases and J shed 0 bases, with 7 bases lying between them. The CDR3 is made up of 14 amino acids. CDR3 bases read: TGCAGTGCTAGAGACCGAGGGAGCACAGATACG. It codes for CSARDRGSTDT. The full CDR3 protein is CSARDRGSTDTQYF.

This clone was recorded at least ten times. The read ends 3 residues before the CDR3 terminus; that terminus is restored from the germline J gene. The rearrangement links TRBV10-1 to TRBJ2-2; 11 bases align to TRBD1. Trimming at V came to 2 bases and at J to 5 bases, leaving 4 bases not matched to a gene. The CDR3 length is 16 residues. Germline CDR1 WNHNN, CDR2 SYGVQD (reference sequence). This CDR3 reads CASSERTGGATGELFF. CDR3 DNA, as far as it was read: TGCGCCAGCAGTGAGCGGACAGGGGGCGCGACCGGGGAG.

This clone came up many times. The read ends 3 residues early relative to the CDR3; the germline J gene fills the gap. The genes are TRBV5-1 and TRBJ2-1; D not certain. V was cut by 3 bases and J by 6 bases, with 10 bases left in between. The CDR3 runs 13 residues. Looked up from germline, CDR1 is SGHRS and CDR2 is YFSETQ. The CDR3 bases that were read are TGCGCCAGCAGCTCCGTAGCTCTCAATGAG. Residues: CASSSVALNE. The complete CDR3 reads CASSSVALNEQFF.

This clone was detected ten times or more. The sequence runs out 3 residues before the end of the CDR3; the remainder is reconstructed from the germline J gene. V is TRBV7-3 and J is TRBJ2-7; 8 bases match TRBD2. The germline gives CDR1 SGHTA, CDR2 FQGTGA. The junction had 11 bases not matched to a gene; V was cut back by 5 bases and J by 2 bases. The CDR3 contains 16 residues. CDR3 bases read: TGTGCCAGCAGCCCGCGGACTAGCCTCACCACCTACGAG. Protein: CASSPRTSLTTYE. The entire CDR3 reads CASSPRTSLTTYEQYF.

This clone was seen a few times. The read halts 3 residues ahead of the CDR3 end, with the missing end drawn from the germline J gene. This chain links TRBV11-2 with TRBJ1-3; D unresolved. Trimming took 3 bases from V and 8 from J, leaving 8 bases between them. CDR3 size: 12 residues. From germline, CDR1 is SGHAT and CDR2 FQNNGV. The DNA read from the CDR3 is TGTGCCAGCAGCTTGATTCGGGACACC. Translating gives CASSLIRDT. The entire CDR3 sequence reads CASSLIRDTIYF.

This clone appeared many times. The observed sequence ends 3 residues before the CDR3 terminus, with the missing tail filled in from the germline J gene. The chain has TRBV30 and TRBJ2-7; weak D call: TRBD1 (6 bases). Germline V gene data show CDR1 as GTSNPN and CDR2 as SVGIG (reference sequence). The V gene lost 4 bases and the J gene lost 4 bases, with 14 bases spanning the gap. The CDR3 spans 13 residues. The CDR3 protein is CAWTGTLPYEQYF. The sequenced part of the CDR3 DNA is TGTGCCTGGACAGGGACACTCCCTTACGAG.

This clone was counted many times. The read ends 3 residues shy of where the CDR3 ends; the end is completed using the germline J gene. The V and J genes are TRBV20-1 and TRBJ2-7; 11 bases map to TRBD2. V shed 5 bases and J 5 bases; nucleotides not matched to a gene: 17. Germline lookup yields CDR1 DFQATT and CDR2 SNEGSKA (reference sequence). The CDR3 is made up of 17 amino acids. CDR3 DNA (partial): TGCAGTGCTCCGGGGGGACTAGCGGAACACCCTCGGGACGAG. This encodes CSAPGGLAEHPRDE. The full CDR3 reads CSAPGGLAEHPRDEQYF.

This clone came up a few times. The read comes to an end 3 residues before the CDR3 does, leaving the germline J gene to fill in the end. The chain combines TRBV19 with TRBJ1-1; TRBD1 is a possible D gene (6 bases). Per the germline V gene, CDR1 is LNHDA and CDR2 is SQIVND (reference sequence). V lost 5 bases, J lost 6 bases, and 22 bases lay in between. This CDR3 is built from 16 residues. CDR3 region: CASSPRYRENGAEAFF. Partial CDR3 DNA: TGTGCCAGTAGTCCCCGGTACAGGGAAAACGGCGCTGAA.

Comments on this clone: The read ends 3 residues shy of where the CDR3 ends; the end is completed using the germline J gene. V gene TRBV7-3 combines with J gene TRBJ1-6, with TRBD1 identical over 10 bases. Trimming took 2 bases from V and 8 from J; bases not matched to a gene: 3. This CDR3 comprises 15 residues. Germline CDR1 reads SGHTA; CDR2 reads FQGTGA. CDR3 protein: CASSLSGTGDSPLHF. CDR3 DNA, as far as it was read: TGTGCCAGCAGCTTATCCGGGACAGGGGATTCACCC.

This clone was seen ten or more times. The CDR3 end is not reached by the read, which stops 3 residues before it; the germline J gene fills it in. The J gene is TRBJ2-7, the V gene TRBV10-3; TRBD2 matches 10 bases. Germline CDR1 ENHRY, CDR2 SYGVKD. With V trimmed by 9 bases and J by 3 bases, 2 bases remained unmatched. The CDR3 is made up of 12 amino acids. The CDR3 spells CAITSGNYEQYF. Partial CDR3 DNA: TGTGCCATTACTAGCGGGAACTACGAG.

This clone was found a few times. The DNA read from the CDR3 is TGTGCCAGTAGCCCCTGGGACAGGGGGGGCGTGAACACTGAA. Translating gives CASSPWDRGGVNTE. The full-length CDR3 reads as CASSPWDRGGVNTEAFF. The genes are TRBV19 and TRBJ1-1; 11 nucleotides match TRBD1. The CDR3 end is not reached by the read, which stops 3 residues before it; the germline J gene fills it in. CDR3 length: 17 residues. V lost 6 bases and J lost 0; bases outside the gene matches: 9. Per germline, CDR1 LNHDA and CDR2 SQIVND (reference sequence).

As regards this clone: The read ends 3 residues shy of where the CDR3 ends; the end is completed using the germline J gene. The V call is TRBV20-1, the J call TRBJ2-5; 11 nucleotides match TRBD2. The CDR3 is made up of 15 amino acids. Germline CDR1 reads DFQATT; CDR2 reads SNEGSKA (reference sequence). Unmatched junction bases numbered 8, after V lost 3 bases and J lost 5 bases. This chain's CDR3 is CSASRLAGRGETQYF. The covered CDR3 bases are TGCAGTGCTAGCCGACTAGCGGGGAGGGGCGAGACC.

In this sample, this clone turned up a few times. CDR3 loop: CASSHWEGQGRQPQHF. The part of the CDR3 DNA that was read is TGTGCCAGCAGTCACTGGGAGGGACAGGGCCGCCAGCCC. The J gene is TRBJ1-5, the V gene TRBV6-2 or TRBV6-3, with TRBD1 matching over 9 bases. The read comes to an end 3 residues before the CDR3 does, leaving the germline J gene to fill in the end. The junction had 12 bases not matched to a gene; V was cut back by 5 bases and J by 7 bases. CDR1 MNHEY and CDR2 SVGEGT come from the germline V gene. The CDR3 sequence is 16 residues long.

This clone was recorded many times. CDR3 amino acids: CSANQGGEETQYF. The covered CDR3 bases are TGCAGTGCTAACCAGGGAGGGGAAGAGACC. The chain uses TRBV20-1 and TRBJ2-5; TRBD2 aligns across 7 bases. Sequencing ends 3 residues short of the CDR3 end; the germline J gene provides the rest. Germline V gene lookup returns CDR1 DFQATT and CDR2 SNEGSKA (reference sequence). V lost 4 bases to trimming and J lost 3 bases; unmatched junction nucleotides: 5. The CDR3 extends over 13 amino acids.